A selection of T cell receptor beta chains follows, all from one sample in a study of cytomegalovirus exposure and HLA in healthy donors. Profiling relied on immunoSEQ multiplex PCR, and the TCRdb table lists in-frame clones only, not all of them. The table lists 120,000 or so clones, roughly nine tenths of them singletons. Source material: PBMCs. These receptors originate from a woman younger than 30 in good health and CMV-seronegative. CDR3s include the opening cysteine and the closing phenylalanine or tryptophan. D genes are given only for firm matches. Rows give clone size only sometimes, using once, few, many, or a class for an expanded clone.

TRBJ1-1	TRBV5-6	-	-	TGTGCCAGCAGCCAGGCGGGGGGCACTGAAGCTTTCTTT	CASSQAGGTEAFF
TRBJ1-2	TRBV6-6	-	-	TGTGCCAGCAGTTACTCGCCCCAGGGCGGGAGCTATGGCTACACCTTC	CASSYSPQGGSYGYTF
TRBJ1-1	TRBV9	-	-	TGTGCCAGCAGCCACGGGGGGACTGAAGCTTTCTTT	CASSHGGTEAFF
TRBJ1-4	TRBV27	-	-	TGTGCCAGCAGTTTGCGGGGGAGGGAAAAACTGTTTTTT	CASSLRGREKLFF
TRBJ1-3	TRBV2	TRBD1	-	TGTGCCAGCAGGGACGGGACAGGGACTGGAAACACCATATATTTT	CASRDGTGTGNTIYF
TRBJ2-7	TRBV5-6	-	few	TGTGCCAGCAGCTTGGTTGGGCTAGGGGTTGATTCCTACGAGCAGTACTTC	CASSLVGLGVDSYEQYF
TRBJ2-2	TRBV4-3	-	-	TGCGCCAGCAGCCCAGGGTACACCGGGGAGCTGTTTTTT	CASSPGYTGELFF
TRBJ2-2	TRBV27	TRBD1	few	TGTGCCAGCAGGACAGGGGACACCGGGGAGCTGTTTTTT	CASRTGDTGELFF
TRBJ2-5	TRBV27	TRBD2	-	TGTGCCAGCAGTTGGACTAGCGGGGGGGACCAAGAGACCCAGTACTTC	CASSWTSGGDQETQYF
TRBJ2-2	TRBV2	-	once	TGTGCCAGCAACAGGGATGGGACCGGGGAGCTGTTTTTT	CASNRDGTGELFF
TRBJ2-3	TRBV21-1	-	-	TGTGCCAGCAGCAAAGAAGCTAGCGGGGGGGCGGGAGATACGCAGTATTTT	CASSKEASGGAGDTQYF
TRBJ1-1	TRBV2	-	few	TGTGCCAGCAGTGTAGGCAGGGACACTGAAGCTTTCTTT	CASSVGRDTEAFF
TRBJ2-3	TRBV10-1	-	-	TGCGCCAGCGCCTGGACTAACACAGATACGCAGTATTTT	CASAWTNTDTQYF
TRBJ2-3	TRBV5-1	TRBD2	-	TGCGCCAGCAGCTCGGGACTAGCGGGAGGAACAATCACAGATACGCAGTATTTT	CASSSGLAGGTITDTQYF
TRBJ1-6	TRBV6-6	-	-	TGTGCCAGCAGTTACAGAGTTTATTCACCCCTCCACTTT	CASSYRVYSPLHF
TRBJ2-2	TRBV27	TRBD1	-	TGTGCCAGCAGTTTATTATTCGTCGGGGACAGAAGCAGAGGGGAGCTGTTTTTT	CASSLLFVGDRSRGELFF
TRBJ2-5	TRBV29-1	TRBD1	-	TGCAGCGCTGGACAGGGATCGAAGGAGACCCAGTACTTC	CSAGQGSKETQYF
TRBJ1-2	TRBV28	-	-	TGTGCCAGCACTTATGACGGGTACCGTGGCTACACCTTC	CASTYDGYRGYTF
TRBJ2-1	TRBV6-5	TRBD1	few	TGTGCCTGCTCCCGGACAGGGCTAACATACAATGAGCAGTTCTTC	CACSRTGLTYNEQFF
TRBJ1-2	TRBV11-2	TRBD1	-	TGTGCCAGCAGCTCACCGGGACAGGGGGACGGTGGCTACACCTTC	CASSSPGQGDGGYTF
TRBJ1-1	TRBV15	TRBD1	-	TGTGCCACCAGCAGAGGGGACAGAATGGAGAACACTGAAGCTTTCTTT	CATSRGDRMENTEAFF
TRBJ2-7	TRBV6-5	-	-	TGTGCCAGTGGAGCGGGCCTGGGTTCCTACGAGCAGTACTTC	CASGAGLGSYEQYF
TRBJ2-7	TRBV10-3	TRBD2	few	TGTGCCATCAGTGAGCGACCGGGGGGGTCGGAGCAGTACTTC	CAISERPGGSEQYF
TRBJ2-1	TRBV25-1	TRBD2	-	TGTGCCAGCAGCCCCCTAGCGGGGATATACAATGAGCAGTTCTTC	CASSPLAGIYNEQFF
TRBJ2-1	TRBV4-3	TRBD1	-	TGCGCCAGCAGCCAAGTCCGGGACAGCTACAATGAGCAGTTCTTC	CASSQVRDSYNEQFF
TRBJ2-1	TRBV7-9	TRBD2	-	TGTGCCAGCAGCTTAGACCTAGCGGGGATTGCTGAGCAGTTCTTC	CASSLDLAGIAEQFF
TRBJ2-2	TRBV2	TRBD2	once	TGTGCCAGCAGTGATTTGCAGGCTAGCGGTACGAACACCGGGGAGCTGTTTTTT	CASSDLQASGTNTGELFF